This TCR beta chain was recovered during a study of regulatory and conventional T cells in RAG deficiency. Study-wide results and limits: Treg unique TCR beta sequences were about 110-fold fewer in Omenn syndrome and CID/AS patients than controls.

Blood CD4+ CD25-low CD127-high conventional T cells supplied the genomic DNA template. Germline V lookup: CDR1 MNHNS, CDR2 SASEGT. There are 14 residues in the CDR3. With V trimmed by 7 bases and J by 3 bases, 6 bases remained unmatched. Method: immunoSEQ multiplex PCR; TCRdb's copy keeps in-frame clones and lacks some. Of 13,000 or so clones listed, 85% to 95% were seen once; the top ten hold about 1.1%. Remarks on this clone: Its antigen is undetermined.

The sample was also reused in another study, on regulatory T cells. This second study says: Primers: 52 TRBV forward and 13 TRBJ reverse.

This rearrangement joins TRBV6-1 to TRBJ2-7; 10 positions match TRBD1. The source material was CD4+ effector T cells sorted from blood. This receptor was obtained from a human donor in good health. CDR3 sequence (DNA): TGTGCCAGCACCGTAGGGGACAGGGGCTACGAGCAGTACTTC. Encoded protein: CASTVGDRGYEQYF.